Listed here are 31 T cell receptor beta chains from one sample, sequenced in a study of blood T cells in healthy people across ages. A J-beta primer mix and a sample-barcoded 5' primer were used in a second PCR of about 7 to 12 cycles. A single record per CDR3 protein comes from TCRdb applying MiXCR to the 5' RACE reads. The table has about 800,000 distinct CDR3 sequences, 20% to 25% seen once. This sample was also put to use in a study of T cells of mothers and their children.

Sequencing used blood. The receptors originated from a boy between 5 and 17 years old in good health.

The chain uses TRBV4-1 and TRBJ1-1; D not certain. The CDR3 has 14 residues. Germline values: CDR1 MGHRA, CDR2 YSYEKL. The ends were cut back, 0 bases at V and 1 base at J, with 6 bases in the middle. This CDR3 reads CASSQDWQNTEAFF. The CDR3 nucleotides read TGCGCCAGCAGCCAAGATTGGCAGAACACTGAAGCTTTCTTT.

This clonotype occurred once. CDR3 nucleotide sequence: TGCAGCGCCCGGGGGGAATACAATGAGCAGTTCTTC. Encoded protein: CSARGEYNEQFF. This chain uses TRBV29-1 with TRBJ2-1; 7 bases match TRBD2. CDR3 size: 12 residues. V shed 7 bases, J shed 4 bases, and the junction held 4 bases outside the gene matches. Germline V CDR1 and CDR2: SQVTM, ANQGSEA.

The V and J genes are TRBV5-1 and TRBJ2-3; D is possibly TRBD2 (5 bases). Trimming stripped 4 bases from V and 14 bases from J, with 38 bases between. Germline V gene data show CDR1 as SGHRS and CDR2 as YFSETQ. There are 19 residues in the CDR3. The CDR3 DNA is TGCGCCAGCAGCGAGACGGGGAATAACGTCCTCCTATACCACAGAAGGCGGTATTTT. Encoded protein: CASSETGNNVLLYHRRRYF.

The rearrangement uses TRBV15 and TRBJ2-5, with 9 positions matching TRBD2. The germline gives CDR1 LNHNV, CDR2 YYDKDF (reference sequence). This CDR3 region has 15 residues. J was trimmed by 5 bases and V by 0 bases; bases with no gene match: 4. CDR3 coding DNA: TGTGCCACCAGCAGAGATAGCGGGGGTCAGGAGACCCAGTACTTC. This codes for CATSRDSGGQETQYF.

V gene TRBV11-2 combines with J gene TRBJ1-2; 7 positions match TRBD1. Trimming took 3 bases from V and 5 from J; bases not matched to a gene: 9. The CDR3 loop spans 15 amino acids. CDR1 and CDR2 (germline): SGHAT, FQNNGV. In nucleotides, the CDR3 is TGTGCCAGCAGCTTCCGGGACAGTCCCCGGTATGGCTACACCTTC. Translation gives CASSFRDSPRYGYTF.

The chain carries TRBV5-8 and TRBJ2-7; D is possibly TRBD2 (6 bases). The CDR3 consists of 15 residues. Trimming stripped 0 bases from V and 2 bases from J, with 12 bases between. The germline gives CDR1 SGHTS, CDR2 YDEGEE. CDR3 region: CASSLGHGTPYEQYF. For the CDR3, the DNA is TGTGCCAGCAGCTTGGGCCACGGGACTCCCTACGAGCAGTACTTC.

The chain carries TRBV29-1 and TRBJ2-5, with TRBD2 matching 7 bases. Near its end, the DNA agrees better with TRBJ2-7, so the J call may be wrong. The CDR3 spans 15 residues. Germline V CDR1 and CDR2: SQVTM, ANQGSEA. CDR3 DNA sequence: TGCAGCGTTGTCTGGGGGGGAGGGACTACCTACGAGCAGTACTTC. Its protein is CSVVWGGGTTYEQYF.

This chain uses TRBV29-1 with TRBJ1-2; D is ambiguous. This CDR3 has 12 amino acids. The V end was cut by 6 bases, the J end by 2 bases, with 10 bases between. Germline loops: CDR1 SQVTM, CDR2 ANQGSEA. DNA of the CDR3: TGCAGCGTGCACGGGGTAAACTATGGCTACACCTTC. This translates into CSVHGVNYGYTF.

This clonotype has only a few counts. V usage is TRBV14 and J usage is TRBJ2-1, with unresolved D. Trimming left V 1 base short and J 4 bases short, with 14 bases between. Germline lookup yields CDR1 SGHDN and CDR2 FVKESK. The CDR3 sequence is 16 residues long. CDR3 sequence (DNA): TGTGCCAGCAGCCAAGTTCTGGTGGGGATGTACAATGAGCAGTTCTTC. It translates to CASSQVLVGMYNEQFF.

A few counts support this clonotype. The V and J genes are TRBV25-1 and TRBJ2-5; the D is unclear. Germline V lookup: CDR1 MGHDK, CDR2 SYGVNS. This CDR3 region has 12 residues. Deletions cut 6 bases from V and 0 bases from J, with 5 bases between. The CDR3 bases are TGTGCCAGCAGATACAACCAAGAGACCCAGTACTTC. It translates to CASRYNQETQYF.

This clonotype was detected only a few times. This chain links TRBV2 with TRBJ2-7, with 7 nucleotides matching TRBD2. This CDR3 comprises 14 residues. Germline V gene sequence: CDR1 SNHLY, CDR2 FYNNEI. V lost 5 bases and J lost 7; bases outside the gene matches: 11. CDR3 residues: CASSLTGTTQEQYF. The CDR3 DNA reads as TGTGCCAGCAGTTTGACGGGGACTACACAGGAGCAGTACTTC.

This clonotype was found a few times. CDR3 coding DNA: TGCAGTGCCACCGAAGGAGAATTGGGCGAAAAACTGTTTTTT. It translates to CSATEGELGEKLFF. This sequence joins TRBV20-1 and TRBJ1-4; D is ambiguous. Germline V gene sequence: CDR1 DFQATT, CDR2 SNEGSKA (reference sequence). The CDR3 runs 14 residues. The V end was cut by 6 bases, the J end by 8 bases, with 19 bases between.

Comments on this clonotype: Germline and junction disagree at one end, which may indicate a read error. J is TRBJ2-5 and V is TRBV18; no reliable D call. The CDR3 has 14 residues. Germline-derived CDR1 and CDR2 are KGHSH and LQKENI. CDR3: CANSPPRPEETQYF. CDR3 DNA sequence: TGTGCCAACTCACCACCCCGGCCAGAAGAGACCCAGTACTTC.

This chain's CDR3 is CASTERGTGVSPLHF. The CDR3 bases are TGTGCCAGCACCGAGCGGGGGACGGGAGTTTCACCCCTCCACTTT. This sequence joins TRBV25-1 and TRBJ1-6; TRBD1 might be the D (5 bases). The V end lost 7 bases, the J end lost 9 bases, and 19 bases lay between the germline ends. This CDR3 is built from 15 residues. The germline V gene encodes CDR1 MGHDK and CDR2 SYGVNS.

Only a few counts were recorded for this clonotype. This chain uses TRBV1 with TRBJ2-7; TRBD1 was called by the table and not checked on the DNA. TRBV1 is reported as a pseudogene. The CDR3 is 14 amino acids. In nucleotides, the CDR3 is TGCACCAGCAGCCGGGACAGGGGTGTCTACGAGCAGTACTTC. Amino acids: CTSSRDRGVYEQYF.

This rearrangement joins TRBV20-1 to TRBJ2-4; TRBD2 matches at 7 bases. CDR3 length: 15 residues. Trimming at V came to 3 bases and at J to 3 bases, leaving 8 bases not matched to a gene. Germline loops: CDR1 DFQATT, CDR2 SNEGSKA (reference sequence). CDR3 bases: TGCAGTGCTAGGGAACGGGGGGTTAGCAAAAACATTCAGTACTTC. Amino acid sequence: CSARERGVSKNIQYF.

The V gene is TRBV3-1, the J gene TRBJ2-5; 7 bases line up with TRBD1. This CDR3 contains 14 residues. The germline CDR1 and CDR2 sequences are LGHDT and YNNKEL (reference sequence). The junction had 7 bases not matched to a gene; V was cut back by 7 bases and J by 2 bases. CDR3 amino acids: CASTRGWQQETQYF. DNA of the CDR3: TGTGCCAGCACCAGGGGGTGGCAACAAGAGACCCAGTACTTC.

This clonotype was counted a few times. The chain joins TRBV7-2 to TRBJ2-5; 7 bases align to TRBD2. V lost 6 bases, J lost 3 bases, and 4 bases stayed unmatched. This CDR3 is built from 13 residues. Germline CDR1 and CDR2: SGHTA and FQGNSA. This CDR3 reads CASRSSGKETQYF. The CDR3 nucleotides read TGTGCCAGCAGGTCTAGCGGCAAAGAGACCCAGTACTTC.

This rearrangement joins TRBV7-2 to TRBJ2-1, with TRBD2 matching 7 bases. Germline values: CDR1 SGHTA, CDR2 FQGNSA. V shed 4 bases, J shed 3 bases, and the junction held 6 bases outside the gene matches. The CDR3 sequence is 15 residues long. The CDR3 nucleotides are TGTGCCAGCAGCTCCTCTAGCGGCCTCTACAATGAGCAGTTCTTC. The encoded protein is CASSSSSGLYNEQFF. Variable domain in full (rest from reference TRBV7-2 and TRBJ2-1): GAGVSQSPSNKVTEKGKDVELRCDPISGHTALYWYRQSLGQGLEFLIYFQGNSAPDKSGLPSDRFSAERTGGSVSTLTIQRTQQEDSAVYLCASSSSSGLYNEQFFGPGTRLTVL.

This chain links TRBV7-9 with TRBJ1-4, with D possibly matching TRBD1 (5 bases). Trimming removed 5 bases at V and 6 bases at J, with 13 bases between. Germline CDR1 SEHNR, CDR2 FQNEAQ (reference sequence). The CDR3 is 14 amino acids. DNA for the CDR3: TGTGCCAGCAGCCTTCCCGGGACGGATGAAAAACTGTTTTTT. It codes for CASSLPGTDEKLFF. The whole variable domain, filled in from reference TRBV7-9 and TRBJ1-4, reads DTGVSQNPRHKITKRGQNVTFRCDPISEHNRLYWYRQTLGQGPEFLTYFQNEAQLEKSRLLSDRFSAERPKGSFSTLEIQRTEQGDSAMYLCASSLPGTDEKLFFGSGTQLSVL.

The rearrangement uses TRBV7-3 and TRBJ2-1; the match to TRBD1 covers 9 bases. Looked up from germline, CDR1 is SGHTA and CDR2 is FQGTGA. The V gene end was trimmed by 6 bases and the J gene end by 5 bases; junction bases not matched to a gene: 8. This CDR3 has 15 amino acids. CDR3: CASSSGTGRDNEQFF. CDR3 DNA sequence: TGTGCCAGCAGTTCCGGGACAGGGAGAGACAATGAGCAGTTCTTC.

V gene TRBV15 combines with J gene TRBJ2-1, with 7 bases that match TRBD2. The end of the DNA aligns better with TRBJ2-5, so the J call may be wrong. The CDR3 contains 12 residues. CDR1 LNHNV and CDR2 YYDKDF come from the germline V gene (reference sequence). Here the CDR3 DNA reads TGTGCCACTAGCGGGTGGCGGGAGACCCAGTACTTC. Translating gives CATSGWRETQYF.

The chain joins TRBV21-1 to TRBJ2-5. TRBV21-1 is a recognized pseudogene. The CDR3 totals 14 residues. The CDR3 region has the DNA TGTGCCAGCAGCACCAAGAAACATCTAGAGACCCAGTACTTC. Its translation: CASSTKKHLETQYF.

The sample holds a few counts of this clonotype. The rearrangement links TRBV14 to TRBJ2-5, with 8 bases aligning to TRBD2. Germline trimming cut 2 bases from V and 3 bases from J; bases unmatched to any gene: 5. CDR1 SGHDN and CDR2 FVKESK come from the germline V gene. This CDR3 comprises 15 residues. CDR3 amino acids: CASSQRRAGEETQYF. The CDR3 DNA follows: TGTGCCAGCAGCCAACGGCGAGCGGGGGAAGAGACCCAGTACTTC.

This clonotype was seen more than once but under ten times. This chain uses TRBV10-3 with TRBJ1-5; 9 positions agree with TRBD1. Germline V gene data show CDR1 as ENHRY and CDR2 as SYGVKD. The V segment lost 3 bases and the J segment 3 bases; nucleotides outside the gene matches: 3. The CDR3 contains 15 residues. CDR3 amino acids: CAISDGTGLNQPQHF. Here the CDR3 DNA reads TGTGCCATCAGTGATGGGACAGGGCTCAATCAGCCCCAGCATTTT.

This clonotype was picked up a small number of times. V and J are TRBV12-3 or TRBV12-4 and TRBJ2-5; D ambiguous. The J call may be faulty, since TRBJ2-7 better matches the DNA end. The CDR3 length is 14 residues. This CDR3 is CASSLPGQSYEQYF. The CDR3, as DNA: TGTGCCAGCAGTCTTCCGGGCCAATCGTACGAGCAGTACTTC.

The V gene is TRBV12-3 or TRBV12-4, the J gene TRBJ1-1, with 8 bases that match TRBD1. The V gene end was trimmed by 8 bases and the J gene end by 2 bases; junction bases not matched to a gene: 10. CDR3 size: 15 residues. The CDR3 spells CASAGTGGRNTEAFF. The CDR3 coding sequence is TGTGCCAGCGCGGGTACAGGGGGTCGAAACACTGAAGCTTTCTTT.

There are a few counts of this clonotype. The gene calls are TRBV29-1 and TRBJ2-5, with TRBD2 matching 9 bases. V was clipped by 3 bases and J by 4 bases; unmatched bases: 9. The CDR3 loop spans 15 amino acids. Germline assignment: CDR1 SQVTM and CDR2 ANQGSEA. This chain's CDR3 is CSVDGLAGGRETQYF. Written as DNA, the CDR3 is TGCAGCGTTGACGGTCTGGCGGGGGGGAGAGAGACCCAGTACTTC. Combining the CDR3 with reference TRBV29-1 and TRBJ2-5 gives the whole variable domain SAVISQKPSRDICQRGTSLTIQCQVDSQVTMMFWYRQQPGQSLTLIATANQGSEATYESGFVIDKFPISRPNLTFSTLTVSNMSPEDSSIYLCSVDGLAGGRETQYFGPGTRLLVL.

This chain uses TRBV13 with TRBJ2-3, with a tentative D call TRBD1 (5 bases). Trimming stripped 7 bases from V and 0 bases from J, with 14 bases between. CDR1 is PRHDT and CDR2 is FYEKMQ in the germline V gene (reference sequence). The CDR3 has 15 residues. The CDR3 DNA reads as TGTGCCAGCAACCCACCACAGGCCAGCACAGATACGCAGTATTTT. Translated: CASNPPQASTDTQYF.

The sample holds a few counts of this clonotype. The chain employs TRBV29-1 and TRBJ2-5; 13 nucleotides agree with TRBD2. Matching the DNA end better, TRBJ2-7 makes the J call doubtful. In germline, CDR1 is SQVTM, CDR2 ANQGSEA. CDR3 size: 13 residues. CDR3 amino acids: CSGLAGGTYEQYF. The CDR3 bases are TGCAGCGGACTAGCGGGGGGTACCTACGAGCAGTACTTC.

This clonotype showed up just a few times. The V gene is TRBV7-3, the J gene TRBJ2-5; 10 nucleotides align to TRBD1. Judging by the DNA end, TRBJ2-1 fits better; the J call may be wrong. The CDR3 totals 16 residues. Germline V gene sequence: CDR1 SGHTA, CDR2 FQGTGA. CDR3 loop: CASSLTQTGGRNEQFF. The CDR3 DNA sequence: TGTGCCAGCAGCTTAACGCAGACAGGGGGCCGGAACGAGCAGTTCTTC.